The 10 T cell receptor beta chains below all came from one sample that was sequenced in a study of Tregs in tolerant kidney transplant recipients. Using immunoSEQ multiplex PCR, the repertoire was profiled, and TCRdb retains in-frame clones only, with some absent. Among tens of thousands of clones listed, more than 70% were seen once. The source material was CD4+ T cells from blood. The receptors derive from a human donor in good health.

The table lists this clone with many counts. V usage is TRBV7-9 and J usage is TRBJ1-1; possibly TRBD1 for D (5 bases). CDR3 length equals 13 residues. V was shortened by 1 base and J by 11 bases, with 14 bases between the two germline ends. CDR1 is SEHNR and CDR2 is FQNEAQ in the germline V gene (reference sequence). The CDR3: CASSLDGGEGAFF. The CDR3 DNA follows: TGTGCCAGCAGCTTAGATGGAGGGGAAGGTGCTTTCTTT.

The V gene is TRBV27, the J gene TRBJ2-1; D uncertain. Trimming removed 6 bases from V and 5 bases from J, with 5 bases in between. Germline V gene data show CDR1 as MNHEY and CDR2 as SMNVEV (reference sequence). CDR3 length: 11 residues. The CDR3 here is CASRLHNEQFF. In DNA, the CDR3 is TGTGCCAGCAGGCTCCACAATGAGCAGTTCTTC.

The chain is built from TRBV29-1 and TRBJ1-2, with D maybe TRBD1 (6 bases). The CDR3 is 11 amino acids. Germline V lookup: CDR1 SQVTM, CDR2 ANQGSEA. The ends were cut back, 5 bases at V and 4 bases at J, with 8 bases in the middle. The CDR3 DNA follows: TGCAGCGTTAGGGGGTTCTATGGCTACACCTTC. Residues: CSVRGFYGYTF. Filled out from reference TRBV29-1 and TRBJ1-2, the complete variable domain reads SAVISQKPSRDICQRGTSLTIQCQVDSQVTMMFWYRQQPGQSLTLIATANQGSEATYESGFVIDKFPISRPNLTFSTLTVSNMSPEDSSIYLCSVRGFYGYTFGSGTRLTVV.

This chain uses TRBV6-5 with TRBJ1-4; the match to TRBD1 covers 8 bases. Losses at the gene ends were 6 bases for V and 4 bases for J; bases not matched to a gene: 7. The germline gives CDR1 MNHEY, CDR2 SVGAGI. The CDR3 has 15 amino acids. CDR3 in amino acids: CASSRWTGINEKLFF. DNA of the CDR3: TGTGCCAGCAGCCGTTGGACAGGGATTAATGAAAAACTGTTTTTT.

DNA for the CDR3: TGCGCCAGCAGCGGACTAGCGGGAGCAGAGACCCAGTACTTC. This sequence encodes CASSGLAGAETQYF. This chain connects TRBV5-1 to TRBJ2-5, with 13 bases matching TRBD2. The germline CDR1 and CDR2 sequences are SGHRS and YFSETQ. V was pared by 4 bases and J by 4 bases, with 1 base of the junction left unmatched. The CDR3 is 14 amino acids.

The chain links TRBV5-6 to TRBJ2-5; D is possibly TRBD1 (6 bases). Germline CDR1 and CDR2: SGHDT and YYEEEE. The CDR3 is 14 amino acids. With 3 bases removed from V and 5 bases from J, the gap between germline ends came to 14 bases. CDR3 residues: CASSSVGGEETQYF. The DNA for the CDR3 is TGTGCCAGCAGCTCGGTTGGGGGCGAGGAGACCCAGTACTTC.

The chain joins TRBV7-2 to TRBJ1-1; no reliable D call. V gave up 1 base and J gave up 2 bases, with 11 bases separating them. This CDR3 comprises 15 residues. Germline assignment: CDR1 SGHTA and CDR2 FQGNSA. The CDR3 nucleotides are TGTGCCAGCAGCTTAGAATGGGAGGAAAACACTGAAGCTTTCTTT. It is translated as CASSLEWEENTEAFF.

The CDR3 DNA is TGTGCCAGCAGCTTTGGCGGGAGGGGGAGGTCGGAGACCCAGTACTTC. Amino acid sequence: CASSFGGRGRSETQYF. The chain recombines TRBV7-2 with TRBJ2-5, with 9 nucleotides matching TRBD2. J lost 5 bases, V lost 3 bases, and 10 bases had no gene match. Germline CDR1 and CDR2: SGHTA and FQGNSA. This CDR3 is built from 16 residues.

This chain connects TRBV13 to TRBJ2-7; D might be TRBD1 (5 bases). Trimming removed 4 bases at V and 0 bases at J, with 13 bases between. This CDR3 has 15 residues. Germline V gives CDR1 PRHDT, CDR2 FYEKMQ (reference sequence). CDR3 DNA: TGTGCCAGCAGCTCTCGACAGCGAAGCTCCTACGAGCAGTACTTC. Protein: CASSSRQRSSYEQYF.

The chain recombines TRBV6-5 with TRBJ2-7; a possible D gene is TRBD2 (5 bases). CDR3 length: 14 residues. Germline V gene lookup returns CDR1 MNHEY and CDR2 SVGAGI. V shed 6 bases and J shed 6 bases, with 18 bases lying between them. CDR3 loop: CASSPRLLGLEQYF. CDR3 nucleotides: TGTGCCAGCAGCCCGCGACTACTCGGGCTCGAGCAGTACTTC.